This entry is about one T cell receptor beta chain. Unmatched junction bases numbered 2, after V lost 5 bases and J lost 8 bases. Germline V gene data show CDR1 as DFQATT and CDR2 as SNEGSKA (reference sequence). The CDR3 consists of 10 residues. The record originates from a study of blood T cell repertoires in COVID-19. Study-wide context: Sites in the United States, Italy and Spain provided acute and convalescent COVID-19 samples. PBMCs, B-cell-depleted T cells, or T cells provided the cDNA or gDNA that made up the material.

Original processing methods: Quantification of nucleated cells was approximated via reference gene primer amplification. TCRdb's copy holds only in-frame clones and misses some; the assay was immunoSEQ multiplex PCR. The D gene and trimming were derived from the DNA, and the V and J assignments and clone size from that table. The sample records approximately 150,000 clones, about four fifths being singletons. The receptor was derived from a human donor in a cohort sampled during active COVID-19. The gene calls are TRBV20-1 and TRBJ1-1, with 7 bases that match TRBD1. The sequenced material came from peripheral blood. The CDR3 DNA follows: TGCAGTGCTCCGGACAGGGAAGCTTTCTTT. It encodes CSAPDREAFF.